A selection of T cell receptor beta chains follows, all from one sample in a study of T cells after yellow fever vaccination. Via MiXCR, TCRdb re-called the 5' RACE reads, giving one row per CDR3 protein. The sample includes a few hundred thousand distinct CDR3 sequences, around 17% seen only once; the top ten take 15% to 20%. The material was PBMCs, obtained more than 4 days after the first yellow fever vaccination. These receptors were collected from a man younger than 30 who received the YFV17D yellow fever vaccine. The CDR3 runs from the conserved cysteine through the conserved F or W. D genes are given only for firm matches. The size of a clone is reported for some rows only, either as once, few or many, or as a class for expanded clones.

j_call: TRBJ2-5
d_call: TRBD1
v_call: TRBV20-1
clone_size: many
cdr3_length: 14
cdr3_nt: TGCAGTGTTACCCGACAGGGGGCGAGGGAGACCCAGTACTTC
cdr3_aa: CSVTRQGARETQYF

j_call: TRBJ1-4
d_call: NA
v_call: TRBV12-3/TRBV12-4
clone_size: few
cdr3_length: 15
cdr3_nt: TGTGCCAGCAGTTTAGGGACTGCCGGTAATGAAAAACTGTTTTTT
cdr3_aa: CASSLGTAGNEKLFF

j_call: TRBJ2-7
d_call: NA
v_call: TRBV29-1
clone_size: many
cdr3_length: 13
cdr3_nt: TGCAGCGTTGTGGGGGGGCATACCTACGAGCAGTACTTC
cdr3_aa: CSVVGGHTYEQYF

j_call: TRBJ2-3
d_call: TRBD1
v_call: TRBV24-1
clone_size: NA
cdr3_length: 17
cdr3_nt: TGTGCCACCAGTGACCGGGACAGCCCATCCAGCACAGATACGCAGTATTTT
cdr3_aa: CATSDRDSPSSTDTQYF

j_call: TRBJ2-7
d_call: TRBD1
v_call: TRBV5-1
clone_size: few
cdr3_length: 16
cdr3_nt: TGCGCCAGCAGCATTGGACAGGGGAGGACTAGCTACGAGCAGTACTTC
cdr3_aa: CASSIGQGRTSYEQYF

j_call: TRBJ2-7
d_call: NA
v_call: TRBV2
clone_size: NA
cdr3_length: 12
cdr3_nt: TGTGCCAGCGGACAGACCTACGAGTGGCAGTACTTC
cdr3_aa: CASGQTYEWQYF

j_call: TRBJ1-2
d_call: TRBD1
v_call: TRBV27
clone_size: NA
cdr3_length: 15
cdr3_nt: TGTGCCAGCAGTTTGTTCAGGGGGACTGGAGATGGCTACACCTTC
cdr3_aa: CASSLFRGTGDGYTF

j_call: TRBJ1-6
d_call: NA
v_call: TRBV7-6
clone_size: few
cdr3_length: 13
cdr3_nt: TGTGCCAGCAGCGAACAGAATGATTCACCCCTCCACTTT
cdr3_aa: CASSEQNDSPLHF

j_call: TRBJ2-5
d_call: NA
v_call: TRBV6-2/TRBV6-3
clone_size: few
cdr3_length: 13
cdr3_nt: TGTGCCAGCATTCCGGGACAACAAGAGACCCAGTACTTC
cdr3_aa: CASIPGQQETQYF

j_call: TRBJ2-4
d_call: TRBD1
v_call: TRBV20-1
clone_size: few
cdr3_length: 15
cdr3_nt: TGCAGTGCTAGTCCGGGACAGGGCGCCAAAAACATTCAGTACTTC
cdr3_aa: CSASPGQGAKNIQYF

j_call: TRBJ1-4
d_call: NA
v_call: TRBV6-1
clone_size: few
cdr3_length: 14
cdr3_nt: TGTGCCACCTTCGGAGGATGGCCTAATGAAAAACTGTTTTTT
cdr3_aa: CATFGGWPNEKLFF

j_call: TRBJ2-1
d_call: NA
v_call: TRBV4-3
clone_size: NA
cdr3_length: 15
cdr3_nt: TGCGCCAGCAGCCAAGCGAGGACTTCCTACAATGAGCAGTTCTTC
cdr3_aa: CASSQARTSYNEQFF

j_call: TRBJ2-5
d_call: TRBD2
v_call: TRBV6-2/TRBV6-3
clone_size: NA
cdr3_length: 14
cdr3_nt: TGTGCCAGCACTCTACTGGCGGGAGTAGAGACCCAGTACTTC
cdr3_aa: CASTLLAGVETQYF

j_call: TRBJ1-1
d_call: TRBD1
v_call: TRBV7-8
clone_size: few
cdr3_length: 16
cdr3_nt: TGTGCCAGCGGTCAACAGGGGTTTGCTGCGAACACTGAAGCTTTCTTT
cdr3_aa: CASGQQGFAANTEAFF

j_call: TRBJ2-2
d_call: TRBD1
v_call: TRBV5-1
clone_size: NA
cdr3_length: 19
cdr3_nt: TGCGCCAGCAGCTTGCCTTGGAAAGGACAGGGCGCGAACACCGGGGAGCTGTTTTTT
cdr3_aa: CASSLPWKGQGANTGELFF

j_call: TRBJ2-1
d_call: NA
v_call: TRBV12-3/TRBV12-4
clone_size: few
cdr3_length: 19
cdr3_nt: TGTGCCAGCAGTTTAATAAGTTCGAGAAAGCCCAGCTCCTACAATGAGCAGTTCTTC
cdr3_aa: CASSLISSRKPSSYNEQFF

j_call: TRBJ2-1
d_call: NA
v_call: TRBV10-3
clone_size: NA
cdr3_length: 13
cdr3_nt: TGTGCCATCAAGGGGGGGGACAAGAATCAGCAGTTCTTC
cdr3_aa: CAIKGGDKNQQFF

j_call: TRBJ2-1
d_call: TRBD1
v_call: TRBV6-1
clone_size: many
cdr3_length: 16
cdr3_nt: TGTGCCAGCAGCAAGGGGACAGGGGGCCTCTACAATGAGCAGTTCTTC
cdr3_aa: CASSKGTGGLYNEQFF

j_call: TRBJ2-1
d_call: NA
v_call: TRBV20-1
clone_size: NA
cdr3_length: 16
cdr3_nt: TGCAGTGCTAGCCGCCTAGCTGGGAGCTCCTACAATGAGCAGTTCTTC
cdr3_aa: CSASRLAGSSYNEQFF

j_call: TRBJ1-1
d_call: NA
v_call: TRBV7-9
clone_size: NA
cdr3_length: 15
cdr3_nt: TGTGCCAGCAGCTTAGTTCCAGGGAGGAACACTGAAGCTTTCTTT
cdr3_aa: CASSLVPGRNTEAFF

j_call: TRBJ2-3
d_call: TRBD2
v_call: TRBV20-1
clone_size: few
cdr3_length: 15
cdr3_nt: TGCAGTGCTAGATCCTTTGGGGGGGGCACAGATACGCAGTATTTT
cdr3_aa: CSARSFGGGTDTQYF

j_call: TRBJ2-1
d_call: NA
v_call: TRBV3-1
clone_size: few
cdr3_length: 15
cdr3_nt: TGTGCCAGCAGCCAAGATGACAGGGAGGGAATAGAGCAGTTCTTC
cdr3_aa: CASSQDDREGIEQFF

j_call: TRBJ2-3
d_call: NA
v_call: TRBV6-2/TRBV6-3
clone_size: NA
cdr3_length: 15
cdr3_nt: TGTGCCAGCAGACCCGACAGTCCTAGCACAGATACGCAGTATTTT
cdr3_aa: CASRPDSPSTDTQYF

j_call: TRBJ1-1
d_call: NA
v_call: TRBV28
clone_size: few
cdr3_length: 12
cdr3_nt: TGTGCCAGCAGTTTAAGCCCGGGTGGGGCTTTCTTT
cdr3_aa: CASSLSPGGAFF

j_call: TRBJ2-5
d_call: TRBD1
v_call: TRBV20-1
clone_size: few
cdr3_length: 14
cdr3_nt: TGCAGTGCTAGCTGGCAGGGGGATACGAAGACCCAGTACTTC
cdr3_aa: CSASWQGDTKTQYF

j_call: TRBJ2-1
d_call: TRBD2
v_call: TRBV20-1
clone_size: few
cdr3_length: 16
cdr3_nt: TGCAGTGCTAGATCTAGCGGGGGGGATAACTACAATGAGCAGTTCTTC
cdr3_aa: CSARSSGGDNYNEQFF

j_call: TRBJ2-1
d_call: NA
v_call: TRBV15
clone_size: few
cdr3_length: 14
cdr3_nt: TGTGCCACCAGCAGAGAACAGGGGGGGGGTGAGCAGTTCTTC
cdr3_aa: CATSREQGGGEQFF

j_call: TRBJ2-3
d_call: TRBD2
v_call: TRBV6-1
clone_size: few
cdr3_length: 17
cdr3_nt: TGTGCCAGCACTACTGGGACTAGCGGGGGGCTCGGGGATACGCAGTATTTT
cdr3_aa: CASTTGTSGGLGDTQYF

j_call: TRBJ2-7
d_call: NA
v_call: TRBV9
clone_size: NA
cdr3_length: 15
cdr3_nt: TGTGCCAGCAGCGTAACAGGGGAGGGGGCCTACGAGCAGTACTTC
cdr3_aa: CASSVTGEGAYEQYF

j_call: TRBJ1-2
d_call: NA
v_call: TRBV2
clone_size: once
cdr3_length: 12
cdr3_nt: TGTGCCAGCGAAAGGGACCTCTATGGCTACACCTTC
cdr3_aa: CASERDLYGYTF

j_call: TRBJ2-3
d_call: NA
v_call: TRBV4-1
clone_size: few
cdr3_length: 17
cdr3_nt: TGCGCCAGCAGTCTGAGGGGACACAGCGGAAGCACAGATACGCAGTATTTT
cdr3_aa: CASSLRGHSGSTDTQYF

j_call: TRBJ1-1
d_call: NA
v_call: TRBV12-3/TRBV12-4
clone_size: NA
cdr3_length: 14
cdr3_nt: TGTGCCAGCAGTTTATGGGGCAGACACACTGAAGCTTTCTTT
cdr3_aa: CASSLWGRHTEAFF

j_call: TRBJ2-7
d_call: NA
v_call: TRBV7-2
clone_size: few
cdr3_length: 13
cdr3_nt: TGTGCCAGCAGCTTAGGGCCCCTCTACGAGCAGTACTTC
cdr3_aa: CASSLGPLYEQYF

j_call: TRBJ1-1
d_call: NA
v_call: TRBV5-1
clone_size: NA
cdr3_length: 15
cdr3_nt: TGCGCCAGCAGCCGCGGCCGGGACACGAACACTGAAGCTTTCTTT
cdr3_aa: CASSRGRDTNTEAFF

j_call: TRBJ2-3
d_call: TRBD2
v_call: TRBV11-2
clone_size: few
cdr3_length: 14
cdr3_nt: TGTGCCAGCAGCCAAGGGACTAGTGGGGATACGCAGTATTTT
cdr3_aa: CASSQGTSGDTQYF

j_call: TRBJ2-5
d_call: TRBD2
v_call: TRBV7-3
clone_size: few
cdr3_length: 15
cdr3_nt: TGTGCCAGCAGCCCTTTTAGCGGGGGGGCAGAGACCCAGTACTTC
cdr3_aa: CASSPFSGGAETQYF

j_call: TRBJ2-3
d_call: NA
v_call: TRBV6-5
clone_size: many
cdr3_length: 13
cdr3_nt: TGTGCCAGCAGTATGGGGGCGAAGGATACGCAGTATTTT
cdr3_aa: CASSMGAKDTQYF

j_call: TRBJ2-2
d_call: NA
v_call: TRBV12-5
clone_size: few
cdr3_length: 15
cdr3_nt: TGTGCTAGTGGTTTGGATGGAGAGTTGACCGGGGAGCTGTTTTTT
cdr3_aa: CASGLDGELTGELFF

j_call: TRBJ2-1
d_call: TRBD2
v_call: TRBV12-3/TRBV12-4
clone_size: NA
cdr3_length: 13
cdr3_nt: TGTGCCAGCATGCGGGGGTACTACAATGAGCAGTTCTTC
cdr3_aa: CASMRGYYNEQFF

j_call: TRBJ2-2
d_call: TRBD1
v_call: TRBV5-1
clone_size: few
cdr3_length: 16
cdr3_nt: TGCGCCACCGCCGAGGGACAGGGCGTTTCAACCGGGGAGCTGTTTTTT
cdr3_aa: CATAEGQGVSTGELFF